Only a few counts were recorded for the clone carrying this T cell receptor (beta chain). What it binds is not known. This sample is drawn from a study of response to subunit inactivated influenza vaccine. TCRdb called the RT-PCR reads again in MiXCR, with one record for every CDR3 protein. This repertoire shows 650,000 or so distinct CDR3 sequences, 12% to 15% found once; its top ten account for about 7.6%. Study-wide results and caveats: The authors offered the suggestion that each seasonal influenza vaccination recruits few new T cells.

The CDR3 consists of 12 residues. CDR1 SEHNR and CDR2 FQNEAQ come from the germline V gene (reference sequence). V was clipped by 6 bases and J by 7 bases, with 12 bases between them. The chain carries TRBV7-9 and TRBJ2-5, with D perhaps assigned TRBD1 or TRBD2 (5 bases each). The receptor was derived from a man in his fifties who received an inactivated influenza vaccine. Sequenced here: PBMCs from blood, sampled 14 to 15 days before vaccination. CDR3 sequence (DNA): TGTGCCAGCAGAGCCGGGACGGGGACCCAGTACTTC. Its translation is CASRAGTGTQYF.